The TCR beta chain described here comes from a study of blood T cell repertoires in COVID-19. Study at large: Donors in the United States, Italy and Spain gave samples during acute or convalescent COVID-19. In each case, the material was cDNA or gDNA derived from T cells, B-cell-depleted T cells, or PBMCs.

The CDR3 has 15 amino acids. The V segment lost 5 bases and the J segment 5 bases; nucleotides outside the gene matches: 4. Germline CDR1 SGHNT, CDR2 YENEEA. As handled by the study authors: It was from reference gene primer amplification that nucleated cell counts were estimated. TCRdb's copy holds only in-frame clones and misses some; the assay was immunoSEQ multiplex PCR. V and J calls plus clone size are reproduced from that table; the DNA served to infer D and trimming. The sample carries hundreds of thousands of clones, around 80% recorded once. The chain uses TRBV11-3 and TRBJ2-1, with 12 positions matching TRBD2. Sequencing was done on a sample of peripheral blood. The sequence derives from a man aged 80 or over with acute or convalescent COVID-19. The CDR3 nucleotides are TGTGCCAGCAGCCCAGGACTAGCGGGGAACAATGAGCAGTTCTTC. Its translation: CASSPGLAGNNEQFF.